Following are 31 T cell receptor beta chains from one sample sequenced in a study of shared clonotypes between healthy human individuals. Using immunoSEQ multiplex PCR, the repertoire was profiled, and TCRdb retains in-frame clones only, with some absent. Of over 2,000,000 clones in the sample, about 94% are singletons; the top ten hold less than 2%. It was CD45RO-negative cells, positively selected for CCR7, that made up naive CD8 cells, with terminally differentiated effector memory CD45RA+ cells excluded. Source material: naive CD8+ T cells from PBMCs. Every receptor here comes from a man aged 18-30 years in good health. Some clones in this sample may be carry-over from other donors' samples.

The rearrangement uses TRBV11-2 and TRBJ2-3; TRBD1 aligns across 9 bases. V shed 7 bases, J shed 1 base, and the junction held 9 bases outside the gene matches. CDR3 size: 16 residues. CDR1 and CDR2 (germline): SGHAT, FQNNGV. Here the CDR3 DNA reads TGTGCCAGCACCCTGGGACGGGACAGGGGCACAGATACGCAGTATTTT. Amino acid sequence: CASTLGRDRGTDTQYF. Full variable domain (missing parts from reference TRBV11-2 and TRBJ2-3): EAGVAQSPRYKIIEKRQSVAFWCNPISGHATLYWYQQILGQGPKLLIQFQNNGVVDDSQLPKDRFSAERLKGVDSTLKIQPAKLEDSAVYLCASTLGRDRGTDTQYFGPGTRLTVL.

CDR3 protein: CASSQDLGYLNEQFF. CDR3 bases: TGCGCCAGCAGCCAAGATCTGGGCTACCTCAATGAGCAGTTCTTC. The chain uses TRBV4-3 and TRBJ2-1; no firm D call. There are 15 residues in the CDR3. Trimming stripped 0 bases from V and 6 bases from J, with 12 bases between. Germline V gives CDR1 LGHNA, CDR2 YSLEER.

The chain combines TRBV6-1 with TRBJ2-7; D perhaps matches TRBD2 (5 bases). The CDR3 runs to 13 residues. Per germline, CDR1 MNHNS and CDR2 SASEGT. The V end lost 11 bases, the J end lost 1 base, and 15 bases lay between the germline ends. The DNA of the CDR3 is TGTGCCGGAGCTAGCAGAGGGTCCTACGAGCAGTACTTC. Translated: CAGASRGSYEQYF.

V and J are TRBV7-2 and TRBJ1-2, with D possibly matching TRBD1 (5 bases). V lost 4 bases to trimming and J lost 9 bases, with 18 bases between them. The CDR3 is 14 amino acids. CDR1 is SGHTA, CDR2 FQGNSA, per germline. The CDR3 DNA reads as TGTGCCAGCAGCTCCCGGGACGGACTAGATAGCTACACCTTC. It specifies CASSSRDGLDSYTF.

J is TRBJ2-3 and V is TRBV5-6, with 12 positions matching TRBD1. After removal of 4 bases from V and 4 bases from J, the junction contained 4 bases not matched to a gene. This CDR3 has 15 amino acids. Germline values: CDR1 SGHDT, CDR2 YYEEEE. This CDR3 is CASSLGTGGPDTQYF. The CDR3 DNA follows: TGTGCCAGCAGCCTAGGGACAGGGGGCCCAGATACGCAGTATTTT.

The V and J genes are TRBV5-1 and TRBJ2-1; 8 nucleotides match TRBD2. Losses at the gene ends were 5 bases for V and 12 bases for J; bases not matched to a gene: 7. The CDR3 is 12 amino acids. Looked up from germline, CDR1 is SGHRS and CDR2 is YFSETQ. CDR3 amino acids: CASRPFSGAQFF. The CDR3 DNA reads as TGCGCCAGCAGGCCCTTTAGCGGGGCGCAGTTCTTC.

The chain has TRBV5-1 and TRBJ2-2; D is perhaps TRBD2 (6 bases). Germline assignment: CDR1 SGHRS and CDR2 YFSETQ. The V end was cut by 3 bases, the J end by 4 bases, with 25 bases between. The CDR3 is made up of 19 amino acids. The CDR3 sequence is CASSSGSPPGLTVTGELFF. In DNA form, the CDR3 reads TGCGCCAGCAGCTCGGGATCCCCCCCGGGACTTACGGTCACCGGGGAGCTGTTTTTT.

The CDR3 here is CASRPAVNSPLHF. The CDR3 coding sequence is TGTGCCAGCAGGCCCGCCGTAAATTCACCCCTCCACTTT. The chain recombines TRBV6-5 with TRBJ1-6; D ambiguous. From germline, CDR1 is MNHEY and CDR2 SVGAGI. Trimming cost V 6 bases and J 7 bases, with 10 bases left between them. CDR3 length: 13 amino acids.

The gene calls are TRBV7-2 and TRBJ2-7; D remains ambiguous. Trimming removed 0 bases from V and 8 bases from J, with 8 bases in between. CDR3 length: 12 residues. CDR1 is SGHTA and CDR2 is FQGNSA in the germline V gene. The CDR3 here is CASSLAVSQQYF. In DNA form, the CDR3 reads TGTGCCAGCAGCTTAGCTGTCAGCCAGCAGTACTTC.

V and J are TRBV4-3 and TRBJ2-3; 8 bases agree with TRBD2. This CDR3 contains 15 residues. Germline V CDR1 and CDR2: LGHNA, YSLEER. The junction had 6 bases not matched to a gene; V was cut back by 2 bases and J by 5 bases. This CDR3 is CASSQTSGGGDTQYF. DNA of the CDR3: TGCGCCAGCAGCCAAACTAGCGGAGGGGGAGATACGCAGTATTTT.

The chain joins TRBV19 to TRBJ1-1; 9 bases are a match to TRBD1. This CDR3 is built from 15 residues. Trimming took 4 bases from V and 3 from J; bases not matched to a gene: 6. From germline, CDR1 is LNHDA and CDR2 SQIVND (reference sequence). DNA of the CDR3: TGTGCCAGTAGTACATGGACAGGGGTGTACACTGAAGCTTTCTTT. Protein sequence: CASSTWTGVYTEAFF.

J is TRBJ2-3 and V is TRBV6-6; D unclear. Trimming took 0 bases from V and 4 from J, leaving 8 bases between them. The CDR3 extends over 14 amino acids. Germline V gene sequence: CDR1 MNHNY, CDR2 SVGAGI (reference sequence). DNA for the CDR3: TGTGCCAGCAGTTACTCGATGGACCCAGATACGCAGTATTTT. As protein: CASSYSMDPDTQYF.

Here the CDR3 DNA reads TGTGCCAGCAGGGGGGTAAAGAGCGGGGAGCTGTTTTTT. It encodes CASRGVKSGELFF. The chain links TRBV2 to TRBJ2-2; TRBD1 or TRBD2 may be the D gene (5 bases each). V lost 6 bases to trimming and J lost 7 bases, with 12 bases between them. The CDR3 has 13 residues. The germline V gene has CDR1 SNHLY and CDR2 FYNNEI.

V gene TRBV13 combines with J gene TRBJ2-7, with a tentative D call TRBD2 (6 bases). This CDR3 region has 12 residues. Trimming took off 5 bases at V and 3 bases at J, with 8 bases between the two ends. Germline-derived CDR1 and CDR2 are PRHDT and FYEKMQ (reference sequence). CDR3 sequence reads: CASSARGYEQYF. CDR3 DNA: TGTGCCAGCAGCGCGCGGGGCTACGAGCAGTACTTC. The entire variable domain, with the rest obtained from reference TRBV13 and TRBJ2-7, is as follows: AAGVIQSPRHLIKEKRETATLKCYPIPRHDTVYWYQQGPGQDPQFLISFYEKMQSDKGSIPDRFSAQQFSDYHSELNMSSLELGDSALYFCASSARGYEQYFGPGTRLTVT.

The chain recombines TRBV7-8 with TRBJ1-1; D possibly corresponds to TRBD1 (6 bases). Trimming pared 5 bases from V and 4 bases from J, leaving 14 bases between. The CDR3 is 14 amino acids. Germline CDR1 reads SGHVS; CDR2 reads FQNEAQ. The CDR3 sequence is CASSEPEGGTEAFF. Written as DNA, the CDR3 is TGTGCCAGCAGCGAACCGGAGGGGGGCACTGAAGCTTTCTTT.

The rearrangement uses TRBV5-1 and TRBJ2-7, with TRBD2 as a possible D gene (6 bases). Germline loops: CDR1 SGHRS, CDR2 YFSETQ. This CDR3 is 17 amino acids long. The V gene lost 0 bases and the J gene lost 7 bases, with 23 bases spanning the gap. CDR3 sequence reads: CASSLVSRTGVIWEQYF. The CDR3 region has the DNA TGCGCCAGCAGCTTGGTCTCGAGGACGGGAGTAATCTGGGAGCAGTACTTC. The full variable domain, completed using reference TRBV5-1 and TRBJ2-7, is KAGVTQTPRYLIKTRGQQVTLSCSPISGHRSVSWYQQTPGQGLQFLFEYFSETQRNKGNFPGRFSGRQFSNSRSEMNVSTLELGDSALYLCASSLVSRTGVIWEQYFGPGTRLTVT.

This sequence joins TRBV27 and TRBJ2-7; 8 bases are a match to TRBD1. Germline V gene sequence: CDR1 MNHEY, CDR2 SMNVEV (reference sequence). The V segment lost 5 bases and the J segment 5 bases; nucleotides outside the gene matches: 17. The CDR3 runs to 17 residues. The CDR3 reads CASSQIPSPGGLDEQYF. In DNA form, the CDR3 reads TGTGCCAGCAGTCAAATCCCTTCCCCAGGGGGCCTGGACGAGCAGTACTTC.

The chain recombines TRBV6-5 with TRBJ2-1; TRBD2 agrees at 10 bases. Trimming took 4 bases from V and 2 from J; bases not matched to a gene: 2. Germline V gene sequence: CDR1 MNHEY, CDR2 SVGAGI. This CDR3 has 15 amino acids. CDR3 DNA sequence: TGTGCCAGCAGTTTAGCGGGAGGCCCCTACAATGAGCAGTTCTTC. Translating it yields CASSLAGGPYNEQFF.

The J gene is TRBJ2-5, the V gene TRBV4-3; TRBD2 agrees at 13 bases. The V segment lost 5 bases and the J segment 5 bases; nucleotides outside the gene matches: 5. From germline, CDR1 is LGHNA and CDR2 YSLEER. The CDR3 runs to 15 residues. The CDR3 DNA sequence: TGCGCCAGCAGCGCGGGACTAGCGGGGTTGGAGACCCAGTACTTC. Translated: CASSAGLAGLETQYF.

The CDR3 is CASSYLQGRGETQYF. The CDR3 coding sequence is TGTGCCAGCAGTTACTTACAGGGCCGGGGAGAGACCCAGTACTTC. The chain employs TRBV6-5 and TRBJ2-5; perhaps TRBD1 as D (6 bases). Germline V CDR1 and CDR2: MNHEY, SVGAGI. This CDR3 has 15 amino acids. Between the trimmed V and J ends, which lost 1 base and 4 bases, there was a span of 13 bases.

The chain links TRBV2 to TRBJ2-5; no definite D call. Germline CDR1 SNHLY, CDR2 FYNNEI. Between the trimmed V and J ends, which lost 3 bases and 3 bases, there was a span of 17 bases. The CDR3 has 16 amino acids. The CDR3 reads CASSDPRGGTEETQYF. In nucleotides, the CDR3 is TGTGCCAGCAGTGACCCACGCGGCGGTACCGAAGAGACCCAGTACTTC.

The J gene is TRBJ2-5, the V gene TRBV7-9; TRBD2 agrees at 11 bases. Germline loops: CDR1 SEHNR, CDR2 FQNEAQ (reference sequence). The CDR3 covers 15 residues. Trimming cost V 5 bases and J 5 bases; bases outside gene matches: 7. CDR3: CASSTGLAGYETQYF. The CDR3 region has the DNA TGTGCCAGCAGCACCGGACTAGCGGGCTACGAGACCCAGTACTTC.

The chain combines TRBV7-6 with TRBJ2-2; D is undetermined. Germline V CDR1 and CDR2: SGHVS, FNYEAQ. The CDR3 runs 13 residues. V was shortened by 1 base and J by 7 bases, with 7 bases between the two germline ends. CDR3 nucleotide sequence: TGTGCCAGCAGCTTAGTACTCGGCGGGGAGCTGTTTTTT. Translating gives CASSLVLGGELFF.

CDR3 amino acids: CSVAGPDYEQYF. The CDR3 nucleotides are TGCAGCGTGGCGGGGCCAGACTACGAGCAGTACTTC. The chain links TRBV29-1 to TRBJ2-7; a weak D match, TRBD2 (6 bases). The V end was cut by 6 bases, the J end by 3 bases, with 12 bases between. Germline loops: CDR1 SQVTM, CDR2 ANQGSEA. The length of the CDR3 is 12 residues.

The genes are TRBV6-6 and TRBJ1-5; TRBD1 is a possible D gene (5 bases). The CDR3 has 15 amino acids. CDR1 and CDR2 (germline): MNHNY, SVGAGI (reference sequence). Deletions cut 8 bases from V and 6 bases from J, with 20 bases between. Here the CDR3 reads CASLPDTQGAQPQHF. The CDR3 coding sequence is TGTGCCAGCTTGCCAGATACTCAGGGAGCTCAGCCCCAGCATTTT.

On this clone itself: Other nucleotide sequences in the sample specify the same CDR3. The rearrangement links TRBV4-3 to TRBJ1-1; D ambiguous. With 0 bases removed from V and 4 bases from J, the gap between germline ends came to 6 bases. CDR3 size: 13 residues. From germline, CDR1 is LGHNA and CDR2 YSLEER. The DNA of the CDR3 is TGCGCCAGCAGCCAAGATCGGGGCACTGAAGCTTTCTTT. Its protein product is CASSQDRGTEAFF.

The rearrangement links TRBV15 to TRBJ2-5; weak D call: TRBD2 (6 bases). The V gene's germline CDR1 is LNHNV and CDR2 YYDKDF (reference sequence). Trimming took 6 bases from V and 3 from J, leaving 14 bases between them. The CDR3 is made up of 14 amino acids. The CDR3 loop reads CATRTDTGEETQYF. The CDR3 DNA reads TGTGCCACCAGGACCGATACGGGGGAAGAGACCCAGTACTTC.

The V call is TRBV29-1, the J call TRBJ2-1, with D uncertain. With 4 bases removed from V and 4 bases from J, the gap between germline ends came to 14 bases. Germline-derived CDR1 and CDR2 are SQVTM and ANQGSEA. CDR3 length equals 14 residues. CDR3 bases: TGCAGCGTTGTTGGCGGACCTACATACAATGAGCAGTTCTTC. Amino acids: CSVVGGPTYNEQFF.

This chain connects TRBV19 to TRBJ2-7; D remains unclear. The CDR3 totals 15 residues. Between the trimmed V and J ends, which lost 10 bases and 2 bases, there was a span of 21 bases. Per the germline V gene, CDR1 is LNHDA and CDR2 is SQIVND (reference sequence). CDR3 nucleotides: TGTGCCACCATGAAAGGAGACGGGCCTCCCTACGAGCAGTACTTC. It yields the protein CATMKGDGPPYEQYF.

This clone was counted once. The chain employs TRBV28 and TRBJ2-5, with 10 bases matching TRBD2. Germline loops: CDR1 MDHEN, CDR2 SYDVKM. The CDR3 sequence is 14 residues long. J was trimmed by 2 bases and V by 8 bases; bases with no gene match: 5. CDR3: CASGGTSAQETQYF. Here the CDR3 DNA reads TGTGCCAGCGGGGGGACTAGCGCTCAAGAGACCCAGTACTTC.

The chain uses TRBV9 and TRBJ2-5, with D possibly matching TRBD1 (5 bases). Trimming removed 5 bases at V and 1 base at J, with 9 bases between. The CDR3 is 13 residues long. The germline V gene encodes CDR1 SGDLS and CDR2 YYNGEE. In DNA form, the CDR3 reads TGTGCCAGCAGTGCAGGGTCCCAAGAGACCCAGTACTTC. Protein: CASSAGSQETQYF.